Listed here are 23 T cell receptor beta chains from one sample, sequenced in a study of blood T cell repertoires in COVID-19. Only in-frame clones appear in the TCRdb table, and some are missing; sequencing was by immunoSEQ multiplex PCR. The table shows tens of thousands of clones, with over 75% occurring only once. Sequencing input: peripheral blood. These TCRs come from a human donor in a cohort sampled during active COVID-19.

The chain employs TRBV3-1 (or the pseudogene TRBV3-2) and TRBJ1-4; D is possibly TRBD1 (5 bases). V lost 4 bases and J lost 8, with 11 bases in between. CDR3 length: 13 amino acids. From germline, CDR1 is LGHDT and CDR2 YNNKEL (reference sequence). CDR3: CASSRRRGEKLFF. The CDR3 nucleotides are TGTGCCAGCAGCCGTAGAAGGGGAGAAAAACTGTTTTTT.

This sequence joins TRBV7-2 and TRBJ1-5; tentatively, D is TRBD1 (5 bases). CDR3 length: 14 amino acids. The V gene lost 3 bases and the J gene lost 3 bases, with 9 bases spanning the gap. Germline V gives CDR1 SGHTA, CDR2 FQGNSA. CDR3 loop: CASSFGQLNQPQHF. The CDR3 DNA reads TGTGCCAGCAGCTTCGGACAACTCAATCAGCCCCAGCATTTT.

This chain links TRBV5-1 with TRBJ1-5; the D gene is possibly TRBD1 (5 bases). This CDR3 has 15 residues. V lost 0 bases and J 0 bases, leaving 7 bases between the germline ends. Per the germline V gene, CDR1 is SGHRS and CDR2 is YFSETQ. The CDR3 here is CASSLGQGSNQPQHF. The CDR3, as DNA: TGCGCCAGCAGCTTGGGGCAGGGTAGCAATCAGCCCCAGCATTTT.

V is TRBV20-1 and J is TRBJ2-7, with TRBD1 identical over 9 bases. The germline CDR1 and CDR2 sequences are DFQATT and SNEGSKA (reference sequence). V lost 3 bases, J lost 3 bases, and 6 bases stayed unmatched. The length of the CDR3 is 14 residues. The CDR3: CSASGDRAYYEQYF. The DNA for the CDR3 is TGCAGTGCTAGTGGGGACAGGGCCTACTACGAGCAGTACTTC.

This chain uses TRBV15 with TRBJ1-4; TRBD1 matches at 7 bases. The CDR3 has 18 amino acids. In germline, CDR1 is LNHNV, CDR2 YYDKDF (reference sequence). V gave up 0 bases and J gave up 4 bases; unmatched junction bases: 11. The CDR3 spells CATSRDTVRGRINEKLFF. The CDR3 DNA reads TGTGCCACCAGCAGAGATACGGTCAGGGGGAGGATTAATGAAAAACTGTTTTTT.

The chain uses TRBV19 and TRBJ2-5; 11 nucleotides agree with TRBD1. The germline V gene has CDR1 LNHDA and CDR2 SQIVND (reference sequence). After removal of 5 bases from V and 5 bases from J, the junction contained 10 bases not matched to a gene. CDR3 length: 16 residues. The DNA for the CDR3 is TGTGCCAGTAGTTCCAACCGGGACAGGGGGGGGGAGACCCAGTACTTC. As protein: CASSSNRDRGGETQYF.

CDR3 in amino acids: CASSLVGTDTQYF. CDR3 sequence (DNA): TGTGCCAGCAGCCTCGTTGGCACAGATACGCAGTATTTT. V is TRBV9 and J is TRBJ2-3, with D hard to call. The germline V and J ends were trimmed by 4 bases and 1 base, with 7 bases remaining between them. Germline CDR1 is SGDLS and CDR2 is YYNGEE. CDR3 length equals 13 residues.

This rearrangement joins TRBV9 to TRBJ2-2, with 7 bases lining up with TRBD2. The germline gives CDR1 SGDLS, CDR2 YYNGEE. The CDR3 length is 17 residues. J was trimmed by 4 bases and V by 3 bases; bases with no gene match: 12. The CDR3 DNA sequence: TGTGCCAGCAGCGAGATCGGGGGGAAGGAACGCACCGGGGAGCTGTTTTTT. It codes for CASSEIGGKERTGELFF.

V and J are TRBV18 and TRBJ2-5; the D gene is possibly TRBD2 (7 bases). Germline loops: CDR1 KGHSH, CDR2 LQKENI. Trimming left V 4 bases short and J 1 base short, with 13 bases between. The CDR3 has 15 residues. The CDR3 region is CASSRNGGLQETQYF. CDR3 nucleotides: TGTGCCAGCTCACGGAACGGGGGGCTCCAAGAGACCCAGTACTTC.

V and J are TRBV9 and TRBJ1-1, with a weak D call TRBD1 (5 bases). Trimming took off 3 bases at V and 7 bases at J, with 10 bases between the two ends. There are 12 residues in the CDR3. Germline CDR1 SGDLS, CDR2 YYNGEE. CDR3: CASSGPGDEAFF. The CDR3 bases are TGTGCCAGCAGCGGCCCGGGGGATGAAGCTTTCTTT.

The V call is TRBV30, the J call TRBJ1-5; D is uncertain. Germline V lookup: CDR1 GTSNPN, CDR2 SVGIG (reference sequence). The germline V and J ends were trimmed by 2 bases and 2 bases, with 13 bases remaining between them. This CDR3 has 15 amino acids. Here the CDR3 reads CAWSFPGGGNQPQHF. The DNA of the CDR3 is TGTGCCTGGAGTTTTCCAGGAGGTGGCAATCAGCCCCAGCATTTT.

The V call is TRBV21-1, the J call TRBJ2-5; TRBD1 reflects the table's D call only, with no check against the DNA. TRBV21-1 has pseudogene status. CDR3 length: 18 amino acids. CDR3 region: CASSKGVSGPDIGETQYF. The CDR3 DNA sequence: TGTGCCAGCAGCAAAGGTGTATCCGGACCGGACATAGGGGAGACCCAGTACTTC.

This clone was counted once. The J gene is TRBJ1-5, the V gene TRBV10-2; 7 bases line up with TRBD1. V lost 6 bases and J lost 4; bases outside the gene matches: 9. In germline, CDR1 is WSHSY, CDR2 SAAADI. This CDR3 spans 15 amino acids. The CDR3 loop reads CASSPTGQSNQPQHF. CDR3 sequence (DNA): TGCGCCAGCAGCCCCACGGGACAGTCGAATCAGCCCCAGCATTTT.

The chain couples TRBV30 to TRBJ1-1, with 7 bases that match TRBD1. The CDR3 contains 12 residues. Germline V gene lookup returns CDR1 GTSNPN and CDR2 SVGIG (reference sequence). Unmatched junction bases numbered 3, after V lost 4 bases and J lost 4 bases. Here the CDR3 reads CAWKPGGTEAFF. CDR3 sequence (DNA): TGTGCCTGGAAACCAGGGGGCACTGAAGCTTTCTTT.

The chain recombines TRBV7-9 with TRBJ1-1, with TRBD1 matching 7 bases. This CDR3 is 15 amino acids long. Germline CDR1 is SEHNR and CDR2 is FQNEAQ (reference sequence). Trimming took 1 base from V and 1 from J; bases not matched to a gene: 3. Written as DNA, the CDR3 is TGTGCCAGCAGCTTAGATGGGACAGCGAACACTGAAGCTTTCTTT. It is translated as CASSLDGTANTEAFF. The variable domain in full, completed from reference TRBV7-9 and TRBJ1-1, reads DTGVSQNPRHKITKRGQNVTFRCDPISEHNRLYWYRQTLGQGPEFLTYFQNEAQLEKSRLLSDRFSAERPKGSFSTLEIQRTEQGDSAMYLCASSLDGTANTEAFFGQGTRLTVV.

This chain uses TRBV7-2 with TRBJ1-1; D is unresolved. This CDR3 is built from 14 residues. The germline CDR1 and CDR2 sequences are SGHTA and FQGNSA. The V gene lost 1 base and the J gene lost 1 base, with 7 bases spanning the gap. CDR3 sequence: CASSLVPENTEAFF. The CDR3 DNA sequence: TGTGCCAGCAGCTTAGTCCCAGAGAACACTGAAGCTTTCTTT.

The rearrangement joins TRBV2 to TRBJ2-5, with 8 bases matching TRBD1. J lost 4 bases, V lost 1 base, and 8 bases had no gene match. The CDR3 loop spans 16 amino acids. In germline, CDR1 is SNHLY, CDR2 FYNNEI. The CDR3 reads CASSEGSGQGTETQYF. The CDR3 bases are TGTGCCAGCAGTGAAGGTTCTGGACAGGGAACAGAGACCCAGTACTTC. Together with reference TRBV2 and TRBJ2-5, the CDR3 gives the full variable domain: EPEVTQTPSHQVTQMGQEVILRCVPISNHLYFYWYRQILGQKVEFLVSFYNNEISEKSEIFDDQFSVERPDGSNFTLKIRSTKLEDSAMYFCASSEGSGQGTETQYFGPGTRLLVL.

This clone showed up just a few times. CDR3 sequence: CASSSTGLGNTIYF. DNA of the CDR3: TGTGCCAGCAGCTCGACAGGGTTAGGAAACACCATATATTTT. The chain couples TRBV7-9 to TRBJ1-3, with 7 bases fitting TRBD1. CDR1 is SEHNR and CDR2 is FQNEAQ in the germline V gene (reference sequence). The CDR3 totals 14 residues. V trimming: 4 bases; J trimming: 4 bases; junction bases outside the gene matches: 4.

The V and J genes are TRBV19 and TRBJ1-2, with D possibly matching TRBD1 (6 bases). This CDR3 has 16 residues. V was trimmed by 6 bases and J by 6 bases, leaving 23 bases between them. Per the germline V gene, CDR1 is LNHDA and CDR2 is SQIVND (reference sequence). The CDR3 loop reads CASSSRPRQAKNGYTF. As DNA, the CDR3 is TGTGCCAGTAGCTCCCGCCCACGACAGGCTAAGAATGGCTACACCTTC. Full variable domain (outside the CDR3, taken from reference TRBV19 and TRBJ1-2): DGGITQSPKYLFRKEGQNVTLSCEQNLNHDAMYWYRQDPGQGLRLIYYSQIVNDFQKGDIAEGYSVSREKKESFPLTVTSAQKNPTAFYLCASSSRPRQAKNGYTFGSGTRLTVV.

The rearrangement joins TRBV7-6 to TRBJ2-3; 10 nucleotides line up with TRBD2. V dropped 4 bases and J dropped 0; count of bases not matched to a gene: 4. The CDR3 runs 16 residues. The germline gives CDR1 SGHVS, CDR2 FNYEAQ. This chain's CDR3 is CASSSPSGGSTDTQYF. CDR3 DNA: TGTGCCAGCAGCTCCCCTAGCGGGGGTAGCACAGATACGCAGTATTTT.

This clone appeared once. The V call is TRBV24-1, the J call TRBJ1-5; D is uncertain. Trimming stripped 3 bases from V and 3 bases from J, with 5 bases between. Germline V gives CDR1 KGHDR, CDR2 SFDVKD. The CDR3 is made up of 13 amino acids. The CDR3 nucleotides read TGTGCCACCAGTGATGAGGACAATCAGCCCCAGCATTTT. Its translation: CATSDEDNQPQHF.

This clone appeared a few times. The chain carries TRBV4-1 and TRBJ1-1, with a tentative D call TRBD1 (5 bases). The germline gives CDR1 MGHRA, CDR2 YSYEKL. V lost 1 base, J lost 0 bases, and 12 bases lay in between. This CDR3 has 16 amino acids. For the CDR3, the DNA is TGCGCCAGCAGCCAAGGCTGGGGGGGTCTGAACACTGAAGCTTTCTTT. This sequence encodes CASSQGWGGLNTEAFF.

The chain joins TRBV7-2 to TRBJ2-7; D might be TRBD1 (5 bases). Trimming removed 3 bases at V and 5 bases at J, with 8 bases between. CDR3 length: 12 residues. Germline V gene data show CDR1 as SGHTA and CDR2 as FQGNSA. The CDR3 loop is CASSLDTDEQYF. The DNA of the CDR3 is TGTGCCAGCAGCTTGGACACGGACGAGCAGTACTTC.